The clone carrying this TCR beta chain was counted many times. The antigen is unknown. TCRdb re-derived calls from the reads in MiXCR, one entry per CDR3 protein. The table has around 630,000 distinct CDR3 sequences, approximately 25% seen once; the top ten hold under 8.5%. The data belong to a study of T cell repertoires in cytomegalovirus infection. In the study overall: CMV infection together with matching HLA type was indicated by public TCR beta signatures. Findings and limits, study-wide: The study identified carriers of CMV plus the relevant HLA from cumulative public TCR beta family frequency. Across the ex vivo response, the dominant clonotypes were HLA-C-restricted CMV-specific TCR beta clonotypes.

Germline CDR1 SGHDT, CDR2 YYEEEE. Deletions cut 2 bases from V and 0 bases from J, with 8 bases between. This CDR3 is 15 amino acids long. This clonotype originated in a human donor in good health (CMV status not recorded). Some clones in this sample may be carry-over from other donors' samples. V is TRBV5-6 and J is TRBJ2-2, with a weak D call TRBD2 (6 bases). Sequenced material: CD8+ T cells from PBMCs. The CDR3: CASSFGTPNTGELFF. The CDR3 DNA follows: TGTGCCAGCAGCTTCGGGACTCCGAACACCGGGGAGCTGTTTTTT.